Below, 22 T cell receptor beta chains from the same sample are listed, as sequenced in a study of T cells in Graves' hyperthyroidism and ophthalmopathy. Authors of the study amplified TCR beta CDR3 regions from RNA transcripts. HTBI primers were employed in a first-round RT-PCR of the TCR CDR3. TCRdb re-analysed the multiplex PCR reads in MiXCR, keeping a single row per CDR3 protein. Of hundreds of thousands of distinct CDR3 sequences in the sample, around 46% are singletons; the top ten hold about 7.9%. The material sequenced was peripheral blood or thyroid tissue (not recorded which). Receptors originate from a woman under 30 with Graves' hyperthyroidism.

This clonotype was counted a single time. This may stem from a read error, because a much larger clone lies one nucleotide away. The CDR3 here is CAISESTDRSWNTEALF. The DNA of the CDR3 is TGTGCCATCAGTGAGTCGACGGACAGAAGTTGGAACACTGAAGCTTTATTT. The chain carries TRBV10-3 and TRBJ1-1; maybe TRBD1 (6 bases). This CDR3 has 17 residues. Germline V gene sequence: CDR1 ENHRY, CDR2 SYGVKD.

The chain couples TRBV2 to TRBJ1-4; D is uncertain. The CDR3 is 14 amino acids. The germline gives CDR1 SNHLY, CDR2 FYNNEI. Trimming removed 6 bases from V and 9 bases from J, with 17 bases in between. The CDR3 reads CASSSSPMGKKLFF. The CDR3 bases are TGTGCCAGCAGCAGTTCGCCTATGGGTAAAAAACTGTTTTTT.

Written as DNA, the CDR3 is TGTGCCTCAAGGAGGCAGGAAACTTACTATGGCTACACCTTC. This gives the protein CASRRQETYYGYTF. This rearrangement joins TRBV25-1 to TRBJ1-2, with D unresolved. The germline V and J ends were trimmed by 11 bases and 3 bases, with 19 bases remaining between them. The V gene's germline CDR1 is MGHDK and CDR2 SYGVNS. The CDR3 has 14 residues.

The chain links TRBV20-1 to TRBJ2-5, with 10 bases matching TRBD2. Germline V gene data show CDR1 as DFQATT and CDR2 as SNEGSKA (reference sequence). V was clipped by 4 bases and J by 4 bases; unmatched bases: 9. There are 15 residues in the CDR3. CDR3 in amino acids: CSAKPFERGGETQYF. The CDR3 nucleotides are TGCAGTGCTAAGCCCTTTGAGCGGGGGGGAGAGACCCAGTACTTC.

This clonotype showed up many times. The gene calls are TRBV7-2 and TRBJ2-7, with D possibly being TRBD2 (6 bases). CDR3 size: 14 residues. Germline-derived CDR1 and CDR2 are SGHTA and FQGNSA. Deletions cut 1 base from V and 3 bases from J, with 10 bases between. The CDR3 DNA reads TGTGCCAGCAGCTTAGAACGAGCGGGCTACGAGCAGTACTTC. Encoded protein: CASSLERAGYEQYF.

This clonotype was found once. The genes are TRBV29-1 and TRBJ1-5; maybe TRBD1 (5 bases). Germline lookup yields CDR1 SQVTM and CDR2 ANQGSEA. The CDR3 extends over 13 amino acids. V lost 8 bases and J 6 bases, leaving 17 bases between the germline ends. Here the CDR3 DNA reads TGCAGCTTATCGCAGGGAGGCGGTCAGCCCCAGCATTTT. This translates into CSLSQGGGQPQHF.

The gene calls are TRBV6-5 and TRBJ2-7; D is uncertain. The germline CDR1 and CDR2 sequences are MNHEY and SVGAGI. With 6 bases removed from V and 4 bases from J, the gap between germline ends came to 10 bases. The CDR3 is 12 amino acids. CDR3 nucleotide sequence: TGTGCCAGCAGAAAACACCCGTACGAGCAGTACTTC. This gives the protein CASRKHPYEQYF.

The chain recombines TRBV10-3 with TRBJ1-1; 7 nucleotides line up with TRBD1. Germline CDR1 reads ENHRY; CDR2 reads SYGVKD. With 10 bases clipped from V and 0 bases from J, the junction kept 8 bases outside the gene matches. This CDR3 spans 14 amino acids. This CDR3 reads CATQTGSMNTEAFF. The CDR3 DNA follows: TGTGCCACCCAGACAGGGTCTATGAACACTGAAGCTTTCTTT.

This clonotype was observed many times. The chain combines TRBV7-9 with TRBJ1-6; D is uncertain. The V gene lost 7 bases and the J gene lost 7 bases, with 8 bases spanning the gap. The germline CDR1 and CDR2 sequences are SEHNR and FQNEAQ (reference sequence). The CDR3 is 12 residues long. In DNA form, the CDR3 reads TGTGCCAGCAAACTGGAGAATTCACCCCTCCACTTT. It translates to CASKLENSPLHF.

The genes are TRBV10-3 and TRBJ2-5; D possibly corresponds to TRBD1 (6 bases). Germline CDR1 and CDR2: ENHRY and SYGVKD. Trimming left V 10 bases short and J 2 bases short, with 20 bases between. The CDR3 length is 15 residues. The CDR3 coding sequence is TGTGCCAGCATGGACGAGGCAGGGGAACAAGAGACCCAGTACTTC. This codes for CASMDEAGEQETQYF.

Points on this clonotype: This sequence may be a read error, since a much larger clone differs from it by one base. The chain is built from TRBV7-8 and TRBJ1-1; 8 positions match TRBD1. The CDR3 is 13 amino acids. Germline CDR1 and CDR2: SGHVS and FQNEAQ. The V gene end was trimmed by 2 bases and the J gene end by 11 bases; junction bases not matched to a gene: 7. The DNA of the CDR3 is TGTGCCAGCAGCTTAACGGGACAGGATGATGCTTTCTTT. Amino acids: CASSLTGQDDAFF.

This clonotype was found many times. The chain recombines TRBV10-3 with TRBJ2-5; D assignment may be TRBD1 or TRBD2 (5 bases each). Trimming stripped 4 bases from V and 4 bases from J, with 10 bases between. The CDR3 sequence is 13 residues long. CDR1 and CDR2 from the germline V gene are ENHRY and SYGVKD. CDR3 protein: CAISVGPRETQYF. CDR3 bases: TGTGCCATCAGTGTGGGACCTAGAGAGACCCAGTACTTC.

The rearrangement links TRBV11-3 to TRBJ1-2; D is undetermined. The CDR3 spans 13 residues. Germline V lookup: CDR1 SGHNT, CDR2 YENEEA. V was cut by 4 bases and J by 5 bases, with 11 bases left in between. CDR3 in amino acids: CASSWTEGYGYTF. The CDR3 nucleotides are TGTGCCAGCAGCTGGACGGAAGGTTATGGCTACACCTTC.

The chain recombines TRBV2 with TRBJ2-5, with 7 bases that match TRBD2. This CDR3 has 13 amino acids. Germline CDR1 and CDR2: SNHLY and FYNNEI. Trimming took 7 bases from V and 4 from J; bases not matched to a gene: 6. CDR3 protein: CASKGGGRETQYF. The CDR3 DNA reads as TGTGCCAGCAAGGGCGGGGGAAGAGAGACCCAGTACTTC.

This clonotype appeared many times. This rearrangement joins TRBV5-1 to TRBJ1-2; TRBD1 matches 11 bases. The CDR3 is made up of 13 amino acids. With V trimmed by 4 bases and J by 7 bases, 3 bases remained unmatched. Per germline, CDR1 SGHRS and CDR2 YFSETQ. CDR3: CASSTGTGGGYTF. CDR3 nucleotide sequence: TGCGCCAGCAGCACCGGGACAGGGGGTGGCTACACCTTC.

This clonotype was seen only a few times. One end of the junction does not line up with germline, which may come from a read error. This chain joins TRBV5-1 and TRBJ2-7; 7 nucleotides match TRBD2. Looked up from germline, CDR1 is SGHRS and CDR2 is YFSETQ. CDR3 length: 14 amino acids. The CDR3 loop reads CASSRGEREAEQYF. CDR3 coding DNA: TGTGCCAGCAGCCGGGGGGAGAGAGAGGCCGAGCAGTACTTC.

This clonotype appeared many times. The V call is TRBV20-1, the J call TRBJ2-5; no definite D call. CDR1 and CDR2 (germline): DFQATT, SNEGSKA (reference sequence). V dropped 0 bases and J dropped 4 bases, with 15 bases sitting between them. The CDR3 is made up of 15 amino acids. DNA for the CDR3: TGCAGTGCTAGAGATTCCGTGGGGATACGAGAGACCCAGTACTTC. Its translation is CSARDSVGIRETQYF.

The chain couples TRBV7-2 to TRBJ1-2; TRBD1 matches 7 bases. Germline V gene lookup returns CDR1 SGHTA and CDR2 FQGNSA. V was pared by 6 bases and J by 5 bases, with 12 bases of the junction left unmatched. The CDR3 length is 15 residues. CDR3 nucleotide sequence: TGTGCCAGCAGTGAATCCCTCGGACAGGTGTATGGCTACACCTTC. It yields the protein CASSESLGQVYGYTF.

A few counts support this clonotype. V is TRBV7-9 and J is TRBJ1-1; TRBD1 agrees at 7 bases. CDR1 and CDR2 from the germline V gene are SEHNR and FQNEAQ (reference sequence). The CDR3 is made up of 13 amino acids. With 1 base clipped from V and 10 bases from J, the junction kept 6 bases outside the gene matches. The CDR3 reads CASSLGGDRGAFF. CDR3 nucleotide sequence: TGTGCCAGCAGCTTAGGTGGGGACAGAGGAGCTTTCTTT. Combining the CDR3 with reference TRBV7-9 and TRBJ1-1 gives the whole variable domain DTGVSQNPRHKITKRGQNVTFRCDPISEHNRLYWYRQTLGQGPEFLTYFQNEAQLEKSRLLSDRFSAERPKGSFSTLEIQRTEQGDSAMYLCASSLGGDRGAFFGQGTRLTVV.

This clonotype was observed a single time. A read error may produce the germline difference seen at one junction end. The chain is built from TRBV6-5 and TRBJ1-6; TRBD1 might be the D (5 bases). The CDR3 runs to 15 residues. Per germline, CDR1 MNHEY and CDR2 SVGAGI. The CDR3: CAISYSQGGNSPLHF. CDR3 nucleotide sequence: TGTGCCATCAGTTACTCCCAGGGTGGAAATTCACCCCTCCACTTT.

This chain connects TRBV2 to TRBJ2-7, with D maybe TRBD1 (6 bases). This CDR3 spans 11 amino acids. Per the germline V gene, CDR1 is SNHLY and CDR2 is FYNNEI. The V end lost 11 bases, the J end lost 2 bases, and 10 bases lay between the germline ends. CDR3 in amino acids: CAGQLTYEQYF. The CDR3 DNA reads TGTGCCGGACAGCTCACCTACGAGCAGTACTTC.

The chain uses TRBV10-3 and TRBJ2-6, with 9 bases aligning to TRBD1. The junction had 5 bases not matched to a gene; V was cut back by 0 bases and J by 2 bases. CDR3 length: 18 residues. From germline, CDR1 is ENHRY and CDR2 SYGVKD. DNA of the CDR3: TGTGCCATCAGTGAGTCTTGGACAGGGGCAGCTGGGGCCAACGTCCTGACTTTC. It yields the protein CAISESWTGAAGANVLTF.